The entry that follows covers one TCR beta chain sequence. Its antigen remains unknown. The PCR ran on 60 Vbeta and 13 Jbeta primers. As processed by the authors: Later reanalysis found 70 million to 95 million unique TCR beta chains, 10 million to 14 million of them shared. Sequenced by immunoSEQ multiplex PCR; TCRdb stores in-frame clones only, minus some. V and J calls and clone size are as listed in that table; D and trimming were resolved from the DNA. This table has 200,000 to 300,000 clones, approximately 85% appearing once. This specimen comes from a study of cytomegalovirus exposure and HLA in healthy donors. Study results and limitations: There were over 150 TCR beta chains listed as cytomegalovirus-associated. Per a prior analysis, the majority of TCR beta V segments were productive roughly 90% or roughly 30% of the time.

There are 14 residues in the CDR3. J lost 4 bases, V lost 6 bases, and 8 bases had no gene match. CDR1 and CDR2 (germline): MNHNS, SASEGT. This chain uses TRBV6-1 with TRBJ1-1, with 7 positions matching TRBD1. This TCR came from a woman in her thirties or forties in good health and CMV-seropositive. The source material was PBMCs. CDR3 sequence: CASREQGYSTEAFF. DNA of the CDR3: TGTGCCAGCAGAGAACAGGGGTACAGCACTGAAGCTTTCTTT.